The 9 T cell receptor beta chains below were found in one sample sequenced in a study of T cell repertoires in cytomegalovirus infection. TCRdb processed the reads anew with MiXCR; each CDR3 protein has one entry. The sample carries some 700,000 distinct CDR3 sequences, roughly a third recorded once. The material sequenced was PBMCs. These receptors were taken from a human donor in good health (CMV status not recorded). Some clones in this sample may be carry-over from other donors' samples.

This clonotype was seen a handful of times. The chain employs TRBV7-6 and TRBJ1-1; TRBD1 aligns across 8 bases. Germline-derived CDR1 and CDR2 are SGHVS and FNYEAQ. Unmatched junction bases numbered 18, after V lost 5 bases and J lost 1 base. The CDR3 spans 19 residues. The CDR3: CASSPVPSDRGWGNTEAFF. The CDR3 nucleotides are TGTGCCAGCAGCCCAGTCCCTTCAGACAGGGGATGGGGGAACACTGAAGCTTTCTTT.

This clonotype was counted only a few times. V and J are TRBV7-3 and TRBJ2-3, with no clear D. The CDR3 contains 15 residues. Germline assignment: CDR1 SGHTA and CDR2 FQGTGA. V gave up 3 bases and J gave up 5 bases, with 15 bases separating them. CDR3 in amino acids: CASSFLQGTKDTQYF. CDR3 in DNA: TGTGCCAGCAGCTTTTTACAAGGCACAAAAGATACGCAGTATTTT. Looking up the rest from reference TRBV7-3 and TRBJ2-3 gives the full variable domain: GAGVSQTPSNKVTEKGKYVELRCDPISGHTALYWYRQSLGQGPEFLIYFQGTGAADDSGLPNDRFFAVRPEGSVSTLKIQRTERGDSAVYLCASSFLQGTKDTQYFGPGTRLTVL.

The chain is built from TRBV29-1 and TRBJ2-7; D call uncertain. Germline CDR1 and CDR2: SQVTM and ANQGSEA. V was cut by 4 bases and J by 3 bases, with 16 bases left in between. The CDR3 is 14 residues long. The CDR3 protein is CSVADRHDNYEQYF. CDR3 DNA: TGCAGCGTTGCCGACCGACATGATAACTACGAGCAGTACTTC.

A few counts support this clonotype. The rearrangement links TRBV28 to TRBJ1-4; weak D call: TRBD1 (6 bases). V shed 8 bases and J shed 5 bases, with 15 bases lying between them. The CDR3 spans 14 residues. Germline CDR1 and CDR2: MDHEN and SYDVKM. For the CDR3, the DNA is TGTGCCAGCGAGGGAGGGGGGGGAAATGAAAAACTGTTTTTT. Residues: CASEGGGGNEKLFF. Full variable domain (missing parts from reference TRBV28 and TRBJ1-4): DVKVTQSSRYLVKRTGEKVFLECVQDMDHENMFWYRQDPGLGLRLIYFSYDVKMKEKGDIPEGYSVSREKKERFSLILESASTNQTSMYLCASEGGGGNEKLFFGSGTQLSVL.

The V gene is TRBV5-1, the J gene TRBJ2-3; D might be TRBD2 (5 bases). CDR3 size: 16 residues. V was cut by 3 bases and J by 2 bases, with 16 bases left in between. Germline assignment: CDR1 SGHRS and CDR2 YFSETQ. In DNA, the CDR3 is TGCGCCAGCAGCTCCATTCCAGCGGTCTCCACAGATACGCAGTATTTT. Translated: CASSSIPAVSTDTQYF. Based on the CDR3 plus reference TRBV5-1 and TRBJ2-3, the full variable domain is KAGVTQTPRYLIKTRGQQVTLSCSPISGHRSVSWYQQTPGQGLQFLFEYFSETQRNKGNFPGRFSGRQFSNSRSEMNVSTLELGDSALYLCASSSIPAVSTDTQYFGPGTRLTVL.

The rearrangement joins TRBV5-6 to TRBJ2-7; no clear D gene. CDR3 length equals 11 residues. Looked up from germline, CDR1 is SGHDT and CDR2 is YYEEEE. Trimming removed 4 bases from V and 3 bases from J, with 5 bases in between. CDR3 nucleotides: TGTGCCAGCAGCAACTTCTACGAGCAGTACTTC. Protein: CASSNFYEQYF.

This clonotype occurred a few times. The J gene is TRBJ1-4, the V gene TRBV2; no reliable D call. The CDR3 is made up of 13 amino acids. CDR1 SNHLY and CDR2 FYNNEI come from the germline V gene. Trimming removed 3 bases at V and 7 bases at J, with 9 bases between. In nucleotides, the CDR3 is TGTGCCAGCAGTGACAATGGCGTTGAAAAACTGTTTTTT. It translates to CASSDNGVEKLFF.

Comments on this clonotype: A much more abundant neighbour one base away suggests this may be a read error. The chain links TRBV12-3 or TRBV12-4 to TRBJ1-5; TRBD1 might be the D (6 bases). The CDR3 has 14 amino acids. CDR3 sequence (DNA): TGTGCCAGCAGTCCACAGGGTTACAATCAGCTCCAGCATTTT. Translated: CASSPQGYNQLQHF.

The J gene is TRBJ1-1, the V gene TRBV27; no definite D call. CDR1 and CDR2 from the germline V gene are MNHEY and SMNVEV (reference sequence). The ends were cut back, 6 bases at V and 1 base at J, with 12 bases in the middle. The CDR3 runs 14 residues. The CDR3 nucleotides read TGTGCCAGCAGGCCCGGGGTAGAGAACACTGAAGCTTTCTTT. The encoded protein is CASRPGVENTEAFF.